This TCR beta chain derives from a study of cytomegalovirus exposure and HLA in healthy donors. The PCR was carried out with 60 Vbeta primers and 13 Jbeta primers. Data came from immunoSEQ multiplex PCR; TCRdb stores just in-frame clones and leaves some out. The sample records about 210,000 clones, roughly 80% being singletons. Germline CDR1 reads LNHDA; CDR2 reads SQIVND (reference sequence). V dropped 5 bases and J dropped 7; count of bases not matched to a gene: 10. CDR3 length: 15 residues. V is TRBV19 and J is TRBJ1-5; 8 positions agree with TRBD1. The sequence came from a man aged 30 to 45 in good health and CMV-seronegative. The sample taken for sequencing was PBMCs. The CDR3 bases are TGTGCCAGTAGTGGGTACGGACAGGGAGGCCAGCCCCAGCATTTT. It is translated as CASSGYGQGGQPQHF.